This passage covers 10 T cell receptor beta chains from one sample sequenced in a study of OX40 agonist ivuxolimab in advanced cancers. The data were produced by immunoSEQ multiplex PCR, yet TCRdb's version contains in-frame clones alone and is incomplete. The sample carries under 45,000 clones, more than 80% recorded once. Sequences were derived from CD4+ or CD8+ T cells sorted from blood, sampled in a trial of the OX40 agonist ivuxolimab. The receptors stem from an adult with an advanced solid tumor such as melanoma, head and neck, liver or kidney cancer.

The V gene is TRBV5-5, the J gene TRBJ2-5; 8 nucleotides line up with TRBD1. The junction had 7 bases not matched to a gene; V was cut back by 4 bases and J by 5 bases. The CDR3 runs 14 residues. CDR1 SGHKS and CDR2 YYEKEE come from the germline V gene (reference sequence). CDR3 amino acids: CASSINRGKETQYF. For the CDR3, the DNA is TGTGCCAGCAGCATCAACAGGGGGAAGGAGACCCAGTACTTC.

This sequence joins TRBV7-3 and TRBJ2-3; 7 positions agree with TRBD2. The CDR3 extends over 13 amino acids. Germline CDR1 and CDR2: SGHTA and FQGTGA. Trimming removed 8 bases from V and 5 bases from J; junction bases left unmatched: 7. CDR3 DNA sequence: TGTGCCAGCCTCGGCGGGAGTGGAGATACGCAGTATTTT. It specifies CASLGGSGDTQYF.

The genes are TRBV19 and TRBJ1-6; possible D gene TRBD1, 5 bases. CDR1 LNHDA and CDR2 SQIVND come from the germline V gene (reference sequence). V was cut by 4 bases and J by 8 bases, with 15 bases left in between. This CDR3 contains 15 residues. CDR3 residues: CASSRSRDGDSPLHF. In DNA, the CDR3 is TGTGCCAGTAGTAGGAGCCGGGACGGGGATTCACCCCTCCACTTT.

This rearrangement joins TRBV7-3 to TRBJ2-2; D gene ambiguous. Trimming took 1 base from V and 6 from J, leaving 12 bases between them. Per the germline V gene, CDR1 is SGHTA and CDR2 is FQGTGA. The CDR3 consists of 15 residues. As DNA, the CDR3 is TGTGCCAGCAGCTTAAACAGTAGGAGACCCGGGGAGCTGTTTTTT. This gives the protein CASSLNSRRPGELFF.

This CDR3 reads CASSIGSSAGETQYF. In DNA, the CDR3 is TGTGCCAGTAGTATAGGAAGTAGCGCAGGGGAGACCCAGTACTTC. V and J are TRBV19 and TRBJ2-5, with D perhaps given as TRBD1 or TRBD2 (5 bases each). Trimming left V 1 base short and J 5 bases short, with 14 bases between. CDR3 length equals 15 residues. In germline, CDR1 is LNHDA, CDR2 SQIVND (reference sequence).

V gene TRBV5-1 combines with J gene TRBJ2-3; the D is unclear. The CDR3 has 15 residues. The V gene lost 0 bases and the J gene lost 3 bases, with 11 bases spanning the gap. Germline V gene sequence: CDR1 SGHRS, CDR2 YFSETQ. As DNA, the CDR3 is TGCGCCAGCAGCTTGGGGGCGCGCGGTACAGATACGCAGTATTTT. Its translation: CASSLGARGTDTQYF. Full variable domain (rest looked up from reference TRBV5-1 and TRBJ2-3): KAGVTQTPRYLIKTRGQQVTLSCSPISGHRSVSWYQQTPGQGLQFLFEYFSETQRNKGNFPGRFSGRQFSNSRSEMNVSTLELGDSALYLCASSLGARGTDTQYFGPGTRLTVL.

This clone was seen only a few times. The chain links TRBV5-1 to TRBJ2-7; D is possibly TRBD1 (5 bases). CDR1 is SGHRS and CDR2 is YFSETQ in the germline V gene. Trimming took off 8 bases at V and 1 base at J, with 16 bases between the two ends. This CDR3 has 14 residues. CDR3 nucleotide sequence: TGCGCCAGTTGTCAGGGTCAACTTTCCTACGAGCAGTACTTC. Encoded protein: CASCQGQLSYEQYF.

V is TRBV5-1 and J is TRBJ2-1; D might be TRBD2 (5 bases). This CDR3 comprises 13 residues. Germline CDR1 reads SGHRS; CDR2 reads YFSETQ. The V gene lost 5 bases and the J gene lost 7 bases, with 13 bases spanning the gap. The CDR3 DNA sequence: TGCGCCAGCAGTGATCCTCCGGGGAATGAGCAGTTCTTC. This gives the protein CASSDPPGNEQFF.

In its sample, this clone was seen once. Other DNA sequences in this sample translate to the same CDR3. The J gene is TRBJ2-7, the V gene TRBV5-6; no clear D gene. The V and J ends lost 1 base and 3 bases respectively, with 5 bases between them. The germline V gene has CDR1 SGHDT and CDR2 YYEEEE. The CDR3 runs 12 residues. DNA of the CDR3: TGTGCCAGCAGCTTGTATAGCTACGAGCAGTACTTC. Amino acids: CASSLYSYEQYF.

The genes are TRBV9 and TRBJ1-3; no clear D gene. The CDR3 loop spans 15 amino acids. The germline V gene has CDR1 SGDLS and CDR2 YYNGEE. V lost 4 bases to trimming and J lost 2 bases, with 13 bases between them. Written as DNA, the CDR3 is TGTGCCAGCAGCCCCCGAGGGTTTACTGGAAACACCATATATTTT. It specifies CASSPRGFTGNTIYF.